This TCR beta chain was recorded in a study of control samples from healthy donors and cancer patients (dated by TCRdb to 2018 to 2020). Library creation used the immunoSEQ multiplex PCR assay. The immuneACCESS repertoire file appears here via TCRdb, limited to in-frame rearrangements. These files lack a portion of the clones; in checked studies, under half of the deficit traces to unresolved V genes, and the cause of the others is not known. Recorded for this sample are some 110,000 clones; roughly 93% of them occurred a single time. Of the sample, about 2.6% falls within the top ten clones. With respect to this clone: What antigen it recognizes has not been identified. No base quality values were provided; no much bigger clone lies one nucleotide off.

Reading from cysteine to phenylalanine, the CDR3 counts 13 amino acids. Kept here is only the CDR3 DNA, which spans 39 bases and is read in frame from base 1. Ends trimmed: V by 2 bases, J by 5 bases; bases unmatched to a gene: 1. As encoded in the germline V gene, CDR1 is WSHSY while CDR2 is SAAADI. This TCR derives from a man aged 25-45 years in good health. The sequence joins TRBV10-2 to TRBJ1-2, with TRBD1 identical over 8 junction bases. The sequencing sample was made of blood. At the DNA level, the sequence is TGCGCCAGCAGTGAGGGGACAGGATATGGCTACACCTTC. Protein translation: CASSEGTGYGYTF.